This T cell receptor beta chain was recovered during a study of T cell changes during pregnancy in multiple sclerosis (dated by TCRdb to about 2019). General notes on the study: Changes in the T cell repertoire over the course of pregnancy were examined in this study in women with multiple sclerosis.

The library was obtained by the immunoSEQ multiplex PCR assay. TCRdb obtained this table from immuneACCESS and retained in-frame rearrangements with V and J assigned. These tables miss some clones; where compared with another copy, unresolved V genes account for less than half of the shortfall, and the remainder is unexplained. The sample table records around 86,000 clones; over 85% of these occur just once. Jointly, the top ten make up roughly 1% of the sample. The germline ends are 7 bases apart after V is trimmed by 1 base and J by 4 bases. Per the germline V gene (reference sequence), LNHNV is the CDR1 and YYDKDF is the CDR2. The CDR3 runs 13 amino acids, cysteine and phenylalanine included. Just the 39-base CDR3 DNA is kept, in frame starting at base 1. About this clone: Its specific antigen is unknown. The input lacks base qualities; no much larger clone sits a single base away.

This receptor was identified in a female donor with multiple sclerosis, enrolled in a pregnancy study. The chain is made from TRBV15 and TRBJ1-1; D gene: possibly TRBD1, on 5 matching bases. Source: peripheral blood, taken in the first trimester of pregnancy. The DNA sequence reads TGTGCCACCAGCAGAGTAGACAGCACTGAAGCTTTCTTT. Its amino acids are CATSRVDSTEAFF.